This T cell receptor (beta chain) is drawn from a study of T cell changes during pregnancy in multiple sclerosis. J lost 7 bases, V lost 0 bases, and 8 bases had no gene match. Germline CDR1 reads MGHRA; CDR2 reads YSYEKL. The CDR3 length is 15 residues. The repertoire was sequenced with immunoSEQ multiplex PCR; TCRdb's copy has only in-frame clones and lacks some. The data show around 55,000 clones, more than 80% seen once. The sequence came from a female donor with multiple sclerosis, enrolled in a pregnancy study. Sequencing used CD4+ T cells from peripheral blood mononuclear cells, obtained in the first trimester of pregnancy. This chain links TRBV4-1 with TRBJ2-5; 7 bases fit TRBD2. The CDR3 DNA reads as TGCGCCAGCAGCCAAGATCGGGCCTCGGGAGGGACCCAGTACTTC. Its protein is CASSQDRASGGTQYF.